A single sample is the source of the 21 T cell receptor beta chains below, sequenced in a study of blood T cell repertoires in COVID-19. Repertoires were generated with immunoSEQ multiplex PCR, while TCRdb's copy carries only in-frame clones and drops some. Here the sample spans over 75,000 clones, approximately 80% being singletons. Input material: peripheral blood. The receptor set was obtained from a woman in her sixties or seventies with acute or convalescent COVID-19.

The chain uses TRBV2 and TRBJ2-3, with D possibly TRBD2 on 5 matching bases. Germline CDR1 and CDR2: SNHLY and FYNNEI. This CDR3 comprises 16 residues. Trimming took off 4 bases at V and 6 bases at J, with 20 bases between the two ends. The CDR3 coding sequence is TGTGCCAGCAGTGCCCGGAGGATCGGGGTTCGGGATACGCAGTATTTT. Protein: CASSARRIGVRDTQYF.

The chain links TRBV28 to TRBJ2-7, with TRBD1 matching 8 bases. The ends lost 8 bases at V and 6 bases at J; junction bases unmatched: 12. This CDR3 has 14 amino acids. Germline CDR1 and CDR2: MDHEN and SYDVKM. In DNA, the CDR3 is TGTGCCAGCGCCGCAGGGGGCGACCTCCGCGAGCAGTACTTC. Residues: CASAAGGDLREQYF.

The chain is built from TRBV6-5 and TRBJ2-7; possible D gene TRBD2, 5 bases. The CDR3 loop spans 13 amino acids. Germline CDR1 MNHEY, CDR2 SVGAGI. Deletions cut 2 bases from V and 6 bases from J, with 11 bases between. CDR3 loop: CASSYEWGAEQYF. As DNA, the CDR3 is TGTGCCAGCAGTTACGAGTGGGGAGCCGAGCAGTACTTC.

The V and J genes are TRBV5-6 and TRBJ2-7; 11 nucleotides match TRBD2. Trimming at V came to 0 bases and at J to 5 bases, leaving 4 bases not matched to a gene. This CDR3 comprises 15 residues. Germline CDR1 SGHDT, CDR2 YYEEEE. CDR3 sequence: CASSLGSGRANEQYF. CDR3 nucleotide sequence: TGTGCCAGCAGCTTGGGTAGCGGGAGGGCCAACGAGCAGTACTTC.

The V gene is TRBV5-1, the J gene TRBJ1-3, with TRBD1 matching 10 bases. The CDR3 length is 17 residues. J lost 4 bases, V lost 0 bases, and 7 bases had no gene match. In germline, CDR1 is SGHRS, CDR2 YFSETQ. CDR3 sequence reads: CASSLVGGQGPGNTIYF. The CDR3, as DNA: TGCGCCAGCAGCTTGGTTGGGGGACAGGGGCCCGGAAACACCATATATTTT. The variable domain in full, with the rest retrieved from reference TRBV5-1 and TRBJ1-3, is KAGVTQTPRYLIKTRGQQVTLSCSPISGHRSVSWYQQTPGQGLQFLFEYFSETQRNKGNFPGRFSGRQFSNSRSEMNVSTLELGDSALYLCASSLVGGQGPGNTIYFGEGSWLTVV.

V gene TRBV28 combines with J gene TRBJ2-3; the match to TRBD2 covers 7 bases. The V segment lost 7 bases and the J segment 7 bases; nucleotides outside the gene matches: 11. CDR3 size: 14 residues. The V gene's germline CDR1 is MDHEN and CDR2 SYDVKM. This CDR3 is CASTGTTFTNTQYF. CDR3 nucleotide sequence: TGTGCCAGCACCGGGACTACCTTCACGAATACGCAGTATTTT. The complete variable domain, with remaining parts taken from reference TRBV28 and TRBJ2-3, reads DVKVTQSSRYLVKRTGEKVFLECVQDMDHENMFWYRQDPGLGLRLIYFSYDVKMKEKGDIPEGYSVSREKKERFSLILESASTNQTSMYLCASTGTTFTNTQYFGPGTRLTVL.

The chain carries TRBV5-1 and TRBJ1-1; tentative D call: TRBD1 (5 bases). Between the trimmed V and J ends, which lost 2 bases and 4 bases, there was a span of 9 bases. Germline V gives CDR1 SGHRS, CDR2 YFSETQ. The CDR3 length is 13 residues. Here the CDR3 reads CASSFAGITEAFF. The DNA of the CDR3 is TGCGCCAGCAGCTTTGCAGGGATCACTGAAGCTTTCTTT.

The rearrangement uses TRBV7-2 and TRBJ2-1; 9 bases map to TRBD2. The length of the CDR3 is 17 residues. CDR1 is SGHTA, CDR2 FQGNSA, per germline. V trimming: 1 base; J trimming: 4 bases; junction bases outside the gene matches: 8. The CDR3 DNA reads as TGTGCCAGCAGCTTAGGAGTAGTGGCGGGGGGGTACAATGAGCAGTTCTTC. Its protein product is CASSLGVVAGGYNEQFF.

The chain has TRBV6-1 and TRBJ1-1; no reliable D call. The CDR3 extends over 15 amino acids. V dropped 2 bases and J dropped 0 bases, with 10 bases sitting between them. The germline CDR1 and CDR2 sequences are MNHNS and SASEGT. For the CDR3, the DNA is TGTGCCAGCAGTGAAACGCCAGGCATGAACACTGAAGCTTTCTTT. Its translation is CASSETPGMNTEAFF.

This chain joins TRBV18 and TRBJ1-1, with 8 positions matching TRBD1. After removal of 4 bases from V and 0 bases from J, the junction contained 7 bases not matched to a gene. The length of the CDR3 is 16 residues. From germline, CDR1 is KGHSH and CDR2 LQKENI. CDR3 sequence reads: CASSQGQGRVNTEAFF. The CDR3 DNA reads TGTGCCAGCTCACAAGGACAGGGTCGAGTGAACACTGAAGCTTTCTTT.

The gene calls are TRBV6-1 and TRBJ1-2, with D possibly being TRBD1 (6 bases). The CDR3 contains 15 residues. V was pared by 2 bases and J by 1 base, with 11 bases between. Germline CDR1 MNHNS, CDR2 SASEGT. The CDR3 nucleotides read TGTGCCAGCAGTGAATTCTTACAGGGTAACTATGGCTACACCTTC. This gives the protein CASSEFLQGNYGYTF.

This clone was seen only once. In DNA, the CDR3 is TGTGCCAGCAGTGAAGCCTATAGATACGTTCGTCGCTCTGAGCAGTTCTTC. Its translation: CASSEAYRYVRRSEQFF. The gene calls are TRBV6-1 and TRBJ2-1, with D unclear. CDR1 and CDR2 from the germline V gene are MNHNS and SASEGT. V gave up 0 bases and J gave up 9 bases, with 21 bases separating them. The CDR3 sequence is 17 residues long.

The chain carries TRBV29-1 and TRBJ1-1; D is possibly TRBD1 (5 bases). Per germline, CDR1 SQVTM and CDR2 ANQGSEA. Trimming removed 4 bases at V and 2 bases at J, with 11 bases between. The CDR3 runs 13 residues. For the CDR3, the DNA is TGCAGCGTTGTAGGGGTTTTTAACACTGAAGCTTTCTTT. This sequence encodes CSVVGVFNTEAFF.

This chain uses TRBV28 with TRBJ2-7; 11 bases fit TRBD2. The germline V gene has CDR1 MDHEN and CDR2 SYDVKM. The J segment lost 6 bases and the V segment lost 5 bases, leaving 9 bases of the junction unmatched. The CDR3 consists of 15 residues. CDR3 region: CASSPNLAGGSEQYF. The DNA of the CDR3 is TGTGCCAGCAGTCCTAATCTAGCGGGAGGCTCCGAGCAGTACTTC.

The chain joins TRBV4-3 to TRBJ2-3; TRBD1 agrees at 9 bases. The CDR3 spans 13 residues. Trimming took 4 bases from V and 7 from J; bases not matched to a gene: 3. CDR1 and CDR2 (germline): LGHNA, YSLEER. The CDR3 spells CASSPGQGNTQYF. CDR3 sequence (DNA): TGCGCCAGCAGCCCAGGACAGGGGAATACGCAGTATTTT.

This clone has just one count. The rearrangement joins TRBV11-2 to TRBJ2-7; unclear D gene. Trimming removed 2 bases from V and 4 bases from J, with 12 bases in between. This CDR3 spans 14 amino acids. Germline CDR1 and CDR2: SGHAT and FQNNGV. The CDR3 bases are TGTGCCAGCAGCTTATTTATCGGAGCTTACGAGCAGTACTTC. It encodes CASSLFIGAYEQYF.

The chain employs TRBV18 and TRBJ1-1; tentatively, D is TRBD1 (5 bases). Germline V gene data show CDR1 as KGHSH and CDR2 as LQKENI. V dropped 2 bases and J dropped 3 bases, with 10 bases sitting between them. The CDR3 sequence is 14 residues long. DNA for the CDR3: TGTGCCAGCTCACCAAGGGGATTGGACACTGAAGCTTTCTTT. Protein sequence: CASSPRGLDTEAFF.

This clone occurred once. The chain has TRBV4-3 and TRBJ2-3; D is perhaps TRBD2 (5 bases). V was pared by 3 bases and J by 5 bases, with 6 bases between. CDR1 LGHNA and CDR2 YSLEER come from the germline V gene. The CDR3 totals 12 residues. The CDR3 region is CASSHTRDTQYF. The CDR3 nucleotides are TGCGCCAGCAGCCACACTAGAGATACGCAGTATTTT.

CDR3 DNA sequence: TGCAGCGTTGCCTTCAGTGGAGCGGGAGTAGGCCTCCGCATTTACTTC. It specifies CSVAFSGAGVGLRIYF. The rearrangement joins TRBV29-1 to TRBJ2-7; TRBD2 agrees at 8 bases. The CDR3 consists of 16 residues. In germline, CDR1 is SQVTM, CDR2 ANQGSEA. With 4 bases clipped from V and 13 bases from J, the junction kept 24 bases outside the gene matches.

The chain uses TRBV20-1 and TRBJ2-3; D uncertain. Germline V gene lookup returns CDR1 DFQATT and CDR2 SNEGSKA (reference sequence). Between the trimmed V and J ends, which lost 3 bases and 6 bases, there was a span of 4 bases. The CDR3 contains 10 residues. The CDR3 loop reads CSASVDTQYF. In DNA, the CDR3 is TGCAGTGCTAGCGTTGATACGCAGTATTTT.

This clone was detected once. The V and J genes are TRBV5-4 and TRBJ1-2; 8 bases line up with TRBD1. The V and J ends lost 4 bases and 4 bases, in that order; junction bases with no gene match: 12. Germline V gene data show CDR1 as SGHNT and CDR2 as YYREEE (reference sequence). CDR3 length: 16 residues. This CDR3 reads CASSRDSTGTGYGYTF. CDR3 in DNA: TGTGCCAGCAGCCGAGATTCGACCGGGACAGGCTATGGCTACACCTTC. Filled out from reference TRBV5-4 and TRBJ1-2, the complete variable domain reads ETGVTQSPTHLIKTRGQQVTLRCSSQSGHNTVSWYQQALGQGPQFIFQYYREEENGRGNFPPRFSGLQFPNYSSELNVNALELDDSALYLCASSRDSTGTGYGYTFGSGTRLTVV.